This is a list of T cell receptor beta chains from one sample in a study of spatial heterogeneity in lung cancer. TCRdb fed the 5' RACE reads into MiXCR, producing one record per CDR3 protein. Here the sample spans about 100,000 distinct CDR3 sequences, under 4.5% being singletons. Source: lung tumor tissue, taken at surgery. The receptor set was obtained from a male donor with early-stage non-small cell lung cancer. The CDR3 runs from the conserved cysteine through the conserved F or W. Fields, in order: J gene, D gene, clone size, V gene, CDR3 protein, CDR3 DNA. The D gene is left open where the match is weak. Size is omitted from some rows. Given values are once, few, many or a class for expanded clones.

J: TRBJ2-1
D: TRBD2
size: NA
V: TRBV20-1
CDR3: CSARERGYLGEQFF
DNA: TGCAGTGCCCGCGAGCGGGGGTATCTCGGTGAGCAGTTCTTC

J: TRBJ2-1
D: NA
size: many
V: TRBV7-2
CDR3: CASSSTRYSEQFF
DNA: TGTGCCAGCAGCTCCACTAGGTACAGTGAGCAGTTCTTC

J: TRBJ2-3
D: TRBD2
size: many
V: TRBV9
CDR3: CASSVDSGRGADTQYF
DNA: TGTGCCAGCAGCGTAGATTCCGGGAGGGGGGCAGATACGCAGTATTTT

J: TRBJ2-1
D: NA
size: many
V: TRBV7-8
CDR3: CASSLSSSSYNEQFF
DNA: TGTGCCAGCAGCTTATCGAGCAGCTCCTACAATGAGCAGTTCTTC

J: TRBJ2-5
D: TRBD2
size: NA
V: TRBV5-4
CDR3: CASSPEASGGQETQYF
DNA: TGTGCCAGCAGCCCGGAGGCTAGCGGAGGCCAAGAGACCCAGTACTTC

J: TRBJ2-1
D: TRBD1
size: NA
V: TRBV24-1
CDR3: CATSDSSGQGSYNEQFF
DNA: TGTGCCACCAGTGATTCCAGCGGACAGGGCTCCTACAATGAGCAGTTCTTC

J: TRBJ2-1
D: NA
size: NA
V: TRBV14
CDR3: CASSRQGSPTTNEQFF
DNA: TGTGCCAGCAGCCGACAAGGGTCCCCCACCACCAATGAGCAGTTCTTC

J: TRBJ1-2
D: TRBD1
size: many
V: TRBV20-1
CDR3: CSSQTGTGDGYTF
DNA: TGCAGCTCCCAGACCGGGACAGGGGATGGCTACACCTTC

J: TRBJ2-1
D: TRBD2
size: few
V: TRBV6-1
CDR3: CASSVLAGGPDEQFF
DNA: TGTGCCAGCAGTGTCCTAGCGGGAGGGCCGGATGAGCAGTTCTTC

J: TRBJ1-5
D: TRBD1
size: many
V: TRBV19
CDR3: CASSIRGRNQPQHF
DNA: TGTGCCAGTAGTATCAGGGGGCGCAATCAGCCCCAGCATTTT

J: TRBJ2-3
D: NA
size: once
V: TRBV6-2/TRBV6-3
CDR3: CASSHWTGSSTDTQYF
DNA: TGTGCCAGCAGTCATTGGACCGGATCTAGCACAGATACGCAGTATTTT

J: TRBJ2-7
D: NA
size: many
V: TRBV5-1
CDR3: CASSTDNYEQYF
DNA: TGCGCCAGCAGCACCGACAACTACGAGCAGTACTTC

J: TRBJ2-2
D: TRBD2
size: many
V: TRBV6-5
CDR3: CASSLGGSGRAFGELFF
DNA: TGTGCCAGCAGCCTAGGGGGAAGCGGGAGGGCCTTCGGGGAGCTGTTTTTT

J: TRBJ1-5
D: NA
size: many
V: TRBV2
CDR3: CASNGQSNQPQHF
DNA: TGTGCCAGCAATGGACAGTCCAATCAGCCCCAGCATTTT

J: TRBJ2-1
D: TRBD2
size: many
V: TRBV27
CDR3: CASSTFSGPYNEQFF
DNA: TGTGCCAGCAGTACCTTTAGCGGGCCATACAATGAGCAGTTCTTC